This T cell receptor (beta chain) was sequenced in a study of CD8+CD57+ T cells in acquired aplastic anemia. At the level of the study: Mean yield of DNA from sorted CD4+ and CD8+ cells was 2.5 to 4 ug.

Profiling that covered TCR beta VDJ and CDR3 relied on genomic DNA as its template. MiXCR, applied by TCRdb to the reads, yields one record per CDR3 protein. The table includes 250,000 or so distinct CDR3 sequences, 45% to 50% detected once. Study results and limitations: The number of CD8+ CDR3 sequences shared by patients and controls was about 27.

Patients who underwent sequencing had shown CD8+CD57+ cell expansion by flow cytometry. All participating patients were living with severe acquired aplastic anemia. This clonotype was seen ten or more times. The antigen remains undetermined. Trimming stripped 0 bases from V and 6 bases from J, with 9 bases between. The germline V gene has CDR1 MNHEY and CDR2 SVGAGI. The CDR3 loop spans 13 amino acids. This clonotype was obtained from a human donor with aplastic anemia. V usage is TRBV6-5 and J usage is TRBJ2-7; a possible D gene is TRBD2 (6 bases). The sequencing sample was made of sorted CD4+, CD8+, or CD8+CD57+ T cells (not recorded which) from PBMCs. CDR3 in amino acids: CASSYSGGFEQYF. DNA for the CDR3: TGTGCCAGCAGTTACTCCGGGGGATTCGAGCAGTACTTC.